Each of the 9 T cell receptor beta chains below was sequenced from the same sample in a study of T-cell reconstitution after alpha-beta-depleted transplantation in children. Unique molecular identifiers were incorporated into the prepared TCRbeta library. TCRdb recomputed calls from the PCR reads with MiXCR, one row per CDR3 protein. The sample contains 490,000 or so distinct CDR3 sequences, roughly an eighth of which appear only once. The sample here was PBMCs from the stem cell graft donor, taken from the stem cell graft. Source of these receptors: a human donor who donated a stem cell graft to a child with combined immunodeficiency.

Concerning this clonotype: Being one base from a much bigger clone, this may be a read error. V gene TRBV12-3 or TRBV12-4 combines with J gene TRBJ1-5; weak D call: TRBD1 (5 bases). The CDR3 spans 14 residues. V lost 7 bases, J lost 8 bases, and 18 bases lay in between. This CDR3 is CASIPTWGVEPQHF. The CDR3 DNA is TGTGCCAGCATTCCTACGTGGGGGGTGGAGCCCCAGCATTTT.

The V and J genes are TRBV19 and TRBJ2-2; 7 positions match TRBD1. The CDR3 is made up of 13 amino acids. V was pared by 3 bases and J by 5 bases, with 0 bases of the junction left unmatched. Germline V CDR1 and CDR2: LNHDA, SQIVND (reference sequence). CDR3 in DNA: TGTGCCAGTAGTATGGGACAGACCGGGGAGCTGTTTTTT. It yields the protein CASSMGQTGELFF.

In its sample, this clonotype was seen many times. The rearrangement links TRBV29-1 to TRBJ2-3, with 8 bases matching TRBD2. CDR1 is SQVTM, CDR2 ANQGSEA, per germline. CDR3 size: 13 residues. Germline trimming cut 7 bases from V and 4 bases from J; bases unmatched to any gene: 7. This CDR3 is CSGGTRLSDTQYF. The CDR3 nucleotides read TGCAGCGGCGGGACTAGGTTATCAGATACGCAGTATTTT.

The chain links TRBV7-9 to TRBJ2-7, with a tentative D call TRBD1 (7 bases). The CDR3 loop spans 15 amino acids. Trimming took off 3 bases at V and 4 bases at J, with 16 bases between the two ends. Per the germline V gene, CDR1 is SEHNR and CDR2 is FQNEAQ (reference sequence). The CDR3 here is CASSFNQGGSYEQYF. The CDR3 nucleotides are TGTGCCAGCAGCTTCAACCAGGGGGGATCTTACGAGCAGTACTTC. Filled out from reference TRBV7-9 and TRBJ2-7, the complete variable domain reads DTGVSQNPRHKITKRGQNVTFRCDPISEHNRLYWYRQTLGQGPEFLTYFQNEAQLEKSRLLSDRFSAERPKGSFSTLEIQRTEQGDSAMYLCASSFNQGGSYEQYFGPGTRLTVT.

The sample holds a few counts of this clonotype. The V and J genes are TRBV6-1 and TRBJ2-2, with 10 nucleotides matching TRBD2. The CDR3 has 16 residues. Germline loops: CDR1 MNHNS, CDR2 SASEGT. Losses at the gene ends were 2 bases for V and 6 bases for J; bases not matched to a gene: 6. The CDR3 DNA reads TGTGCCAGCAGTGAACTAGCGGGAGTTTTTTCCGGGGAGCTGTTTTTT. Protein product: CASSELAGVFSGELFF.

This chain joins TRBV11-2 and TRBJ2-3; TRBD2 might be the D (7 bases). Germline V gene lookup returns CDR1 SGHAT and CDR2 FQNNGV. The V and J ends lost 2 bases and 6 bases respectively, with 24 bases between them. This CDR3 comprises 18 residues. This CDR3 is CASSLNLGGHVGLDTQYF. The CDR3 DNA follows: TGTGCCAGCAGCTTAAATTTGGGGGGGCATGTGGGTCTGGATACGCAGTATTTT.

The chain recombines TRBV12-3 or TRBV12-4 with TRBJ2-1; a weak D match, TRBD2 (6 bases). Trimming cost V 3 bases and J 1 base, with 10 bases left between them. The CDR3 contains 15 residues. The CDR3 loop is CASSFGRGSYNEQFF. The CDR3 nucleotides are TGTGCCAGCAGTTTCGGGCGGGGTTCCTACAATGAGCAGTTCTTC.

This clonotype has only one observation. The chain employs TRBV19 and TRBJ1-2; no firm D call. Germline CDR1 reads LNHDA; CDR2 reads SQIVND (reference sequence). The CDR3 contains 14 residues. V lost 3 bases, J lost 8 bases, and 16 bases lay in between. CDR3 sequence (DNA): TGTGCCAGTAGTATCAGGACCAGTTTGATGGGCTACACCTTC. Protein product: CASSIRTSLMGYTF.

At least ten counts were recorded for this clonotype. The chain links TRBV20-1 to TRBJ2-3, with D possibly TRBD2 on 6 matching bases. The CDR3 is 16 residues long. V dropped 3 bases and J dropped 0 bases, with 16 bases sitting between them. The germline V gene encodes CDR1 DFQATT and CDR2 SNEGSKA (reference sequence). The CDR3: CSARGLGRGSTDTQYF. CDR3 nucleotide sequence: TGCAGTGCTAGGGGCCTCGGGAGAGGGAGCACAGATACGCAGTATTTT.